This T cell receptor beta chain was profiled in a study of type 1 regulatory T cells. Study summary: An in vitro protocol generated T-allo10, a Tr1-enriched, alloantigen-specific CD4 T cell product.

Broader study findings: Type 1 regulatory T cells had a more restricted TCR repertoire than non-type 1 regulatory T cells.

TCRdb redid the calling of the reads with MiXCR, one entry per CDR3 protein. The sample holds about 60,000 distinct CDR3 sequences, approximately 50% seen once. Remarks on this clonotype: What it binds is not known.

This sequence originates from a human donor in good health. Sample: cultured non-Tr1 T cells, either the whole culture or a sorted T cell fraction (not recorded which).

CDR3 sequence (DNA): TGTGCCAGCAGCCCCTCGGGGATGTACACTGAAGCTTTCTTT. It translates to CASSPSGMYTEAFF. This chain connects TRBV3-1 to TRBJ1-1; no clear D gene. Germline V CDR1 and CDR2: LGHDT, YNNKEL (reference sequence). Trimming pared 4 bases from V and 3 bases from J, leaving 12 bases between. This CDR3 is 14 amino acids long.